This T cell receptor beta chain was identified in a study of blood T cell repertoires in COVID-19. Study-level information: Nucleic acid was either cDNA or gDNA, and it came from T cells, B-cell-depleted T cells, or PBMCs.

This CDR3 is built from 12 residues. V trimming: 4 bases; J trimming: 10 bases; junction bases outside the gene matches: 4. The germline gives CDR1 SSHAT, CDR2 FNYEAQ (reference sequence). Profiling relied on immunoSEQ multiplex PCR, and the TCRdb table lists in-frame clones only, not all of them. The profile shows 250,000 to 300,000 clones, over 80% of them singletons. The rearrangement links TRBV7-7 to TRBJ2-1, with 7 bases identical to TRBD2. Sequenced material: peripheral blood. The sequence derives from a man in his 60s who had recovered from COVID-19. The CDR3 coding sequence is TGTGCCAGCAGCTGGGACGGGAGGGAGCAGTTCTTC. The encoded protein is CASSWDGREQFF. The complete variable domain, with remaining parts taken from reference TRBV7-7 and TRBJ2-1, reads GAGVSQSPRYKVTKRGQDVTLRCDPISSHATLYWYQQALGQGPEFLTYFNYEAQPDKSGLPSDRFSAERPEGSISTLTIQRTEQRDSAMYRCASSWDGREQFFGPGTRLTVL.